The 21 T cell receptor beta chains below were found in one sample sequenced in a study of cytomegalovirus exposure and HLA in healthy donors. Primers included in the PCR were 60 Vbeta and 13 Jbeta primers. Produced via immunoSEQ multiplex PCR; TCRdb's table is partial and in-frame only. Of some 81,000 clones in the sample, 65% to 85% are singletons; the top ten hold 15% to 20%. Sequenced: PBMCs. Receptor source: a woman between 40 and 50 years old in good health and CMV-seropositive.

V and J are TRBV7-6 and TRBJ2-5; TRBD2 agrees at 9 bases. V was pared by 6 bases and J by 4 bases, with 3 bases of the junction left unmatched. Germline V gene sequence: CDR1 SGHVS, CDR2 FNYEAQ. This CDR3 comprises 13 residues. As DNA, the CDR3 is TGTGCCAGCAGACCGACTAGCGGAGAGACCCAGTACTTC. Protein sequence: CASRPTSGETQYF.

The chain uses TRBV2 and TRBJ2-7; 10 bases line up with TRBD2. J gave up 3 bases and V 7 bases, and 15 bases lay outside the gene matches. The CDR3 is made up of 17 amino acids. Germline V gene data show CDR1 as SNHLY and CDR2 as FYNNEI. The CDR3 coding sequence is TGTGCCAGCATCAGGACTAGCGGCCGAGGGACTCACTACGAGCAGTACTTC. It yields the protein CASIRTSGRGTHYEQYF.

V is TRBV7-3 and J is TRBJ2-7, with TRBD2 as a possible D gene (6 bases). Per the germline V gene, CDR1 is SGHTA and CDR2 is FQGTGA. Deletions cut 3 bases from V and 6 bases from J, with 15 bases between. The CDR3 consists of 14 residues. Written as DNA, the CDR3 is TGTGCCAGCAGCTTCGGCACTAGCCAGGCCGAGCAGTACTTC. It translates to CASSFGTSQAEQYF.

The CDR3 loop is CATAVDVTDTEAFF. The CDR3 coding sequence is TGTGCCACCGCGGTGGATGTGACGGACACTGAAGCTTTCTTT. The gene calls are TRBV28 and TRBJ1-1; D unclear. CDR1 is MDHEN and CDR2 is SYDVKM in the germline V gene. CDR3 size: 14 residues. Trimming left V 10 bases short and J 3 bases short, with 18 bases between.

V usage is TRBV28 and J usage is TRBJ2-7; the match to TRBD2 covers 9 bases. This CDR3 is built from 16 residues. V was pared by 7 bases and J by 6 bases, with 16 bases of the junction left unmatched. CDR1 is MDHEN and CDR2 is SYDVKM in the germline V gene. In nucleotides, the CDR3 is TGTGCCAGCACCCCCCGGGGCGCGGGAGGGTTTGGCGAGCAGTACTTC. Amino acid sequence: CASTPRGAGGFGEQYF.

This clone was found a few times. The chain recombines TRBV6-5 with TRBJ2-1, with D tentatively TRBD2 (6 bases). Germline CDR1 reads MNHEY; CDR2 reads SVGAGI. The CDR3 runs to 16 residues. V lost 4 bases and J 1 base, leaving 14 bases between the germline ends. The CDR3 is CASSLSTGESYNEQFF. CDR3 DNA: TGTGCCAGCAGTTTATCAACGGGGGAGTCCTACAATGAGCAGTTCTTC.

The CDR3 spells CASMTGQINTGELFF. CDR3 in DNA: TGTGCCAGCATGACGGGACAGATAAACACCGGGGAGCTGTTTTTT. V usage is TRBV28 and J usage is TRBJ2-2, with TRBD1 matching over 7 bases. Per the germline V gene, CDR1 is MDHEN and CDR2 is SYDVKM. This CDR3 contains 15 residues. V was clipped by 7 bases and J by 2 bases; unmatched bases: 7.

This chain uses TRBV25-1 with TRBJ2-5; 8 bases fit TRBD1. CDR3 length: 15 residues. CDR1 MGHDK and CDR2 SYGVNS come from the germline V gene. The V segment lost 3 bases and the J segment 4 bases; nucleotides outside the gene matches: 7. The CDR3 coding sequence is TGTGCCAGCAGTGACCACAGGGGGTCTGTAGAGACCCAGTACTTC. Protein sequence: CASSDHRGSVETQYF.

CDR3 amino acids: CASSQEAPGGTYEQYF. CDR3 bases: TGTGCCAGCAGCCAAGAGGCCCCGGGGGGGACTTACGAGCAGTACTTC. The chain has TRBV4-2 and TRBJ2-7; 8 bases are a match to TRBD2. J gave up 4 bases and V 0 bases, and 8 bases lay outside the gene matches. The length of the CDR3 is 16 residues. Germline V lookup: CDR1 LGHNA, CDR2 YNFKEQ.

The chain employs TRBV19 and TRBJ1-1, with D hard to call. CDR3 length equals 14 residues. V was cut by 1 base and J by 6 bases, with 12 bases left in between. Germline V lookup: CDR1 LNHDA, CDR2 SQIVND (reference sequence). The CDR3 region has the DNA TGTGCCAGTAGTATAGGAGGCCCGGCCGCTGAAGCTTTCTTT. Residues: CASSIGGPAAEAFF. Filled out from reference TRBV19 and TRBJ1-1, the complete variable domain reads DGGITQSPKYLFRKEGQNVTLSCEQNLNHDAMYWYRQDPGQGLRLIYYSQIVNDFQKGDIAEGYSVSREKKESFPLTVTSAQKNPTAFYLCASSIGGPAAEAFFGQGTRLTVV.

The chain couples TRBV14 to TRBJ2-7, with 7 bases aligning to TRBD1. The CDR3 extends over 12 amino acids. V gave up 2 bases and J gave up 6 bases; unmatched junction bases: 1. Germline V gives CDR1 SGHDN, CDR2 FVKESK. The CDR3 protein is CASSQHRGEQYF. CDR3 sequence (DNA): TGTGCCAGCAGCCAACACAGGGGCGAGCAGTACTTC.

The CDR3 spells CASSTGGSGNTIYF. CDR3 coding DNA: TGTGCCAGCAGCACCGGGGGCTCTGGAAACACCATATATTTT. The V gene is TRBV9, the J gene TRBJ1-3; D possibly corresponds to TRBD1 (5 bases). Germline V lookup: CDR1 SGDLS, CDR2 YYNGEE. Trimming left V 4 bases short and J 0 bases short, with 8 bases between. CDR3 size: 14 residues.

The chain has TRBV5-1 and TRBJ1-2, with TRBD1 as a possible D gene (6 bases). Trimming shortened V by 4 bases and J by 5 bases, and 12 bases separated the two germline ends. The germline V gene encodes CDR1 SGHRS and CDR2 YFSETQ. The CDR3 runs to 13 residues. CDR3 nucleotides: TGCGCCAGCAGCGCACAGGGAAGTTATGGCTACACCTTC. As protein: CASSAQGSYGYTF.

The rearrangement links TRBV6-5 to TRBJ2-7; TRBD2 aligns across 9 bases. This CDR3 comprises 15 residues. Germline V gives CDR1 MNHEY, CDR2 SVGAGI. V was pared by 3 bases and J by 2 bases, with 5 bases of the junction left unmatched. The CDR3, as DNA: TGTGCCAGCAGTTATGGCGGGAGGGCCGCCTACGAGCAGTACTTC. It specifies CASSYGGRAAYEQYF.

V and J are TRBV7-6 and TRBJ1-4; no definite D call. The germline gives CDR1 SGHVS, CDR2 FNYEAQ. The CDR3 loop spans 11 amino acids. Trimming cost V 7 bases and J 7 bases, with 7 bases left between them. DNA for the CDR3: TGTGCCAGCACCTACGGTGAAAAACTGTTTTTT. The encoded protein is CASTYGEKLFF. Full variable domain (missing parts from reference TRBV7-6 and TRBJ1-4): GAGVSQSPRYKVTKRGQDVALRCDPISGHVSLYWYRQALGQGPEFLTYFNYEAQQDKSGLPNDRFSAERPEGSISTLTIQRTEQRDSAMYRCASTYGEKLFFGSGTQLSVL.

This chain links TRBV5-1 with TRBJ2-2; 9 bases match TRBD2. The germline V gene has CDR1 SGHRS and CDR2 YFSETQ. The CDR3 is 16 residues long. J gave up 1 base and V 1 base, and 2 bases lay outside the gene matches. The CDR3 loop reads CASSLMTSGNTGELFF. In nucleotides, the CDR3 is TGCGCCAGCAGCTTGATGACTAGCGGGAACACCGGGGAGCTGTTTTTT.

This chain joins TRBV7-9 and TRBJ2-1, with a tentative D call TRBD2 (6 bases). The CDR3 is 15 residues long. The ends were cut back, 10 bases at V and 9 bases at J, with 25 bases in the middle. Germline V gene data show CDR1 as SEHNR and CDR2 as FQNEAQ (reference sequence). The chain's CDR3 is CATSPRGLGGSEQFF. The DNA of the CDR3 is TGTGCCACCTCTCCTCGGGGGTTAGGAGGGAGTGAGCAGTTCTTC.

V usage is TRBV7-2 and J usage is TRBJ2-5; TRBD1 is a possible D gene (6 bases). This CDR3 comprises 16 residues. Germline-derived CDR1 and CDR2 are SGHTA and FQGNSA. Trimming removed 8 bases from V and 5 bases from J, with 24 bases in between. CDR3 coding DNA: TGTGCCAGCGGCACCCCGACAGGTCAGATCGTGGAGACCCAGTACTTC. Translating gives CASGTPTGQIVETQYF.

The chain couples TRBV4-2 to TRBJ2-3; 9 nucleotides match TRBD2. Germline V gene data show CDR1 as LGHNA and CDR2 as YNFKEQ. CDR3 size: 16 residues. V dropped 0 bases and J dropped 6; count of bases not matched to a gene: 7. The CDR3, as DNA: TGTGCCAGCAGCCAAGACGGAGGCGGGGGGGCGGATACGCAGTATTTT. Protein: CASSQDGGGGADTQYF.

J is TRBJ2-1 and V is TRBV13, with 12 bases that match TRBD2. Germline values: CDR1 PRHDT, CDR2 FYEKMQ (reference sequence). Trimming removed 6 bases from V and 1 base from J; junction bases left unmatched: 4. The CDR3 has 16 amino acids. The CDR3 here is CASSATSGRSYNEQFF. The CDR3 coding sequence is TGTGCCAGCAGTGCGACTAGCGGGAGATCCTACAATGAGCAGTTCTTC.

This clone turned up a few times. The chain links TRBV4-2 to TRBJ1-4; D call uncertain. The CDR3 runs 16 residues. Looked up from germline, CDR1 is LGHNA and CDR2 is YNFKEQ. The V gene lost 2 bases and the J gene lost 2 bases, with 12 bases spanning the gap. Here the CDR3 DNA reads TGTGCCAGCAGCCAAACACAATTAGCGACTAATGAAAAACTGTTTTTT. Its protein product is CASSQTQLATNEKLFF.